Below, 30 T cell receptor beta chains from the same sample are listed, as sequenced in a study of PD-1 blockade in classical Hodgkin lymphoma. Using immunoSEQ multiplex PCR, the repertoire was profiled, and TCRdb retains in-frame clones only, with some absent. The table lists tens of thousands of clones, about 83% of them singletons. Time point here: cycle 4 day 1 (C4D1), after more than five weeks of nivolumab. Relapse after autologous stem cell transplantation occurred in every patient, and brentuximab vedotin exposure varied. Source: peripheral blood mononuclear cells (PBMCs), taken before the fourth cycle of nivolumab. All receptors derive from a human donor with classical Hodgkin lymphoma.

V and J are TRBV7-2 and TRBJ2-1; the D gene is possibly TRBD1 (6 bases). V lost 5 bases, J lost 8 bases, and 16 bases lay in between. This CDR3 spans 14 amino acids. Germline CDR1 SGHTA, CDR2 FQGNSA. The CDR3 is CASSQGQYLDEQFF. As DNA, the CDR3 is TGTGCCAGCAGCCAGGGACAATACCTCGATGAGCAGTTCTTC.

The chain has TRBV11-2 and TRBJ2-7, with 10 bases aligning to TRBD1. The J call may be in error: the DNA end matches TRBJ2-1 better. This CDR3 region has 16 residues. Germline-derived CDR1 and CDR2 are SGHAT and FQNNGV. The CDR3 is CASSTPGTGVYNEQFF. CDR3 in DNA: TGTGCCAGCAGCACTCCTGGGACAGGGGTCTACAATGAGCAGTTCTTC.

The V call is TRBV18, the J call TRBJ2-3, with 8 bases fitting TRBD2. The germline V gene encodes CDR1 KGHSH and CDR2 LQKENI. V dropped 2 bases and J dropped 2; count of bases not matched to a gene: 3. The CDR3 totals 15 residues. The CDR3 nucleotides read TGTGCCAGCTCACCAGCGGGAGGCATCACAGATACGCAGTATTTT. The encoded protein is CASSPAGGITDTQYF.

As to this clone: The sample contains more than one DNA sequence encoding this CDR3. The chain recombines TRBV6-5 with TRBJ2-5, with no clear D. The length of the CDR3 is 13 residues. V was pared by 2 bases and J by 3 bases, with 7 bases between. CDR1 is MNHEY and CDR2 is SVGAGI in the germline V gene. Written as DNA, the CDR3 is TGTGCCAGCAGTTACAGTCTTGAAGAGACCCAGTACTTC. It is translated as CASSYSLEETQYF.

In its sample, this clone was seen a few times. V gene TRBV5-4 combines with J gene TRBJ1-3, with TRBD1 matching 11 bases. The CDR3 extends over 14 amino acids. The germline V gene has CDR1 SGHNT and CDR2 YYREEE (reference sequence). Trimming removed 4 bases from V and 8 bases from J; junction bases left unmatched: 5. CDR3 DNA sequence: TGTGCCAGCAGCGTTGGACAGGGGGCTGACACCATATATTTT. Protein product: CASSVGQGADTIYF.

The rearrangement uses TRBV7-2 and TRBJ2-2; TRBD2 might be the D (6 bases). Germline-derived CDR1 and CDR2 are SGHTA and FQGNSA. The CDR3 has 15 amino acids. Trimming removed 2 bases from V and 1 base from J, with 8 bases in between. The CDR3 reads CASSLNGRNTGELFF. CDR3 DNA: TGTGCCAGCAGCTTAAACGGGAGGAACACCGGGGAGCTGTTTTTT.

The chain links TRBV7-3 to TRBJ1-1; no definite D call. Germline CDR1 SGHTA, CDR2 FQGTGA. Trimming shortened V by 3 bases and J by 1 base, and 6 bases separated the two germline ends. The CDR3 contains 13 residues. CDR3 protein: CASSFQANTEAFF. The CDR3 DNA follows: TGTGCCAGCAGCTTTCAAGCGAACACTGAAGCTTTCTTT.

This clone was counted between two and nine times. CDR3 residues: CASRPPSYRGTDTQYF. The CDR3 nucleotides read TGTGCCAGCAGGCCCCCTAGTTATCGGGGGACAGATACGCAGTATTTT. The chain carries TRBV2 and TRBJ2-3, with D maybe TRBD2 (6 bases). The V end lost 6 bases, the J end lost 3 bases, and 19 bases lay between the germline ends. Germline V CDR1 and CDR2: SNHLY, FYNNEI. The CDR3 is made up of 16 amino acids.

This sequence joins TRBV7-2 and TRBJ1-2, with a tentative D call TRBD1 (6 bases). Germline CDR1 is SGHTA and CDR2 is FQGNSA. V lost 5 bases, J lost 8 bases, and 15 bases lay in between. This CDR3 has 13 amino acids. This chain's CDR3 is CASSRGGSEGYTF. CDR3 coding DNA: TGTGCCAGCAGCCGGGGGGGCAGTGAGGGCTACACCTTC.

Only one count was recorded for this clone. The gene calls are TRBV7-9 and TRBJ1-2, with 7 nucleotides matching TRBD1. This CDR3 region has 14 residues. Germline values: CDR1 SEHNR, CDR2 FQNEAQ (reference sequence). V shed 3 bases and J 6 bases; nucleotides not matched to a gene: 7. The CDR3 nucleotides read TGTGCCAGCAGCTTGGGACAGCCCCGGGATGGCTACACCTTC. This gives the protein CASSLGQPRDGYTF. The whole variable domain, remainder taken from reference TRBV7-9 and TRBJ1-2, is DTGVSQNPRHKITKRGQNVTFRCDPISEHNRLYWYRQTLGQGPEFLTYFQNEAQLEKSRLLSDRFSAERPKGSFSTLEIQRTEQGDSAMYLCASSLGQPRDGYTFGSGTRLTVV.

CDR3 DNA: TGCACCAGCAGCCAAGATCCCGAGTGGGGCTACACCTTC. As protein: CTSSQDPEWGYTF. The chain carries TRBV1 and TRBJ1-2. TRBV1 is a recognized pseudogene. The CDR3 runs to 13 residues.

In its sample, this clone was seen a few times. The CDR3 loop is CASSDDYGYTF. The DNA for the CDR3 is TGTGCCAGCAGTGACGACTATGGCTACACCTTC. The chain links TRBV2 to TRBJ1-2, with D uncertain. Trimming pared 3 bases from V and 3 bases from J, leaving 2 bases between. The length of the CDR3 is 11 residues. Germline CDR1 SNHLY, CDR2 FYNNEI.

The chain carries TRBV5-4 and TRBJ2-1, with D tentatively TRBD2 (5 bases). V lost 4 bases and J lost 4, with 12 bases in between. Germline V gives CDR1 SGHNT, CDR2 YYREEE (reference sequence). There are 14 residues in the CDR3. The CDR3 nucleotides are TGTGCCAGCAGCCCTGCGGGCGGATACAATGAGCAGTTCTTC. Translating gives CASSPAGGYNEQFF. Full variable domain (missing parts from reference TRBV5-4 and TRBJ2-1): ETGVTQSPTHLIKTRGQQVTLRCSSQSGHNTVSWYQQALGQGPQFIFQYYREEENGRGNFPPRFSGLQFPNYSSELNVNALELDDSALYLCASSPAGGYNEQFFGPGTRLTVL.

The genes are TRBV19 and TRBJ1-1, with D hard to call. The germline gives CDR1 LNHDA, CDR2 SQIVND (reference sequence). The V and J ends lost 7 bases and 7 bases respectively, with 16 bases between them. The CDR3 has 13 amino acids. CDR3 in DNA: TGTGCCAGTATGTTGGCCTTCGGGAGTGAAGCTTTCTTT. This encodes CASMLAFGSEAFF.

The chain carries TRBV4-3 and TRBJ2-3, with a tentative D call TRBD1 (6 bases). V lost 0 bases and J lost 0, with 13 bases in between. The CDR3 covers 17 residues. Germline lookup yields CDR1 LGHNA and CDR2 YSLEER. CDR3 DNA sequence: TGCGCCAGCAGCCAAGATTTTAGTCAGGGGAGCACAGATACGCAGTATTTT. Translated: CASSQDFSQGSTDTQYF.

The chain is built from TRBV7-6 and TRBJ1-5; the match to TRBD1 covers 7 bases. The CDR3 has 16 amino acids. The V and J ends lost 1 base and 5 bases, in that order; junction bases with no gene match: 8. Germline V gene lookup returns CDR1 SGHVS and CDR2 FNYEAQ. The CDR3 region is CASSLVPTGRDQPQHF. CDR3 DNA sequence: TGTGCCAGCAGCTTAGTTCCGACAGGGAGGGATCAGCCCCAGCATTTT. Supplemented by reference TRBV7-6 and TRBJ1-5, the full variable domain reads GAGVSQSPRYKVTKRGQDVALRCDPISGHVSLYWYRQALGQGPEFLTYFNYEAQQDKSGLPNDRFSAERPEGSISTLTIQRTEQRDSAMYRCASSLVPTGRDQPQHFGDGTRLSIL.

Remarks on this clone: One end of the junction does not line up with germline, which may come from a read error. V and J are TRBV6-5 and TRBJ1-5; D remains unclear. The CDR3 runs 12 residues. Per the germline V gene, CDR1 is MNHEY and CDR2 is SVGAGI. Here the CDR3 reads CASGYSNQPQHF. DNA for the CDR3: TGTGCCAGCGGTTATAGCAATCAGCCCCAGCATTTT.

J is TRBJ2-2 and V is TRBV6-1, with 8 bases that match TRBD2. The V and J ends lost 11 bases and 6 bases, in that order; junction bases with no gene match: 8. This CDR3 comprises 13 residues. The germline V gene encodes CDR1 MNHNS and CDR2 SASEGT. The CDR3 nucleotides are TGTGCCGAGAGCGGGAGACCGGCCGGGGAGCTGTTTTTT. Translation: CAESGRPAGELFF.

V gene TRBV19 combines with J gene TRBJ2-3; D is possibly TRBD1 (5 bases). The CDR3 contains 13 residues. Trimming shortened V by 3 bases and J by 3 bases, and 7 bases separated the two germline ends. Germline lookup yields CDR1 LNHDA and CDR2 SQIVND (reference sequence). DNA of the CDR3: TGTGCCAGTAGTATCACAGGAACAGATACGCAGTATTTT. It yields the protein CASSITGTDTQYF.

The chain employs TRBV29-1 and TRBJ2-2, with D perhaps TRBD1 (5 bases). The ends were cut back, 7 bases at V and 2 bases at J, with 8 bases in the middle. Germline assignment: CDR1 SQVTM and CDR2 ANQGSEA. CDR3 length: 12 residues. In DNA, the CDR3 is TGCAGCGCCGGACACAACACCGGGGAGCTGTTTTTT. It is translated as CSAGHNTGELFF.

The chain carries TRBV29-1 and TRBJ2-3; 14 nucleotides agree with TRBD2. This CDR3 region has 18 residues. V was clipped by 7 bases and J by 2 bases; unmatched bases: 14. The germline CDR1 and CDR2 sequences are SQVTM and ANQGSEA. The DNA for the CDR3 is TGCAGCGCTCAAGGGACTAGCGGGAGAAGGGCCACCACAGATACGCAGTATTTT. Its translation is CSAQGTSGRRATTDTQYF.

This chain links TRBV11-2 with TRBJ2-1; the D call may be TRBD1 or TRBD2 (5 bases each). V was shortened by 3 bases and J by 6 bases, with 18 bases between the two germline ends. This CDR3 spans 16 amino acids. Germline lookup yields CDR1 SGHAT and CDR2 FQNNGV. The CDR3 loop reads CASSFTTGRRVNEQFF. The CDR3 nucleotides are TGTGCCAGCAGCTTTACTACGGGACGCCGAGTCAATGAGCAGTTCTTC.

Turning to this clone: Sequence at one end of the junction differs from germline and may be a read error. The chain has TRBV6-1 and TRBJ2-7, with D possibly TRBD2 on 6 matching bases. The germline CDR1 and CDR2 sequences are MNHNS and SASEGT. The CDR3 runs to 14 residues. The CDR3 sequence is CASREAVAAYEQYF. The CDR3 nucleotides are TGTGCCAGCAGGGAAGCAGTAGCGGCCTACGAGCAGTACTTC.

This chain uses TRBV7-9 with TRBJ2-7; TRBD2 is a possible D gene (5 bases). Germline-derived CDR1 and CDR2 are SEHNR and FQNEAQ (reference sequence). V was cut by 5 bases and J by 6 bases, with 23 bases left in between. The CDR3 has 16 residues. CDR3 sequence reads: CASSAPSAGFFSEQYF. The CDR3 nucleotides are TGTGCCAGCAGCGCCCCCTCGGCGGGTTTCTTCAGCGAGCAGTACTTC.

The CDR3 sequence is CASSQALPGANVLTF. CDR3 coding DNA: TGTGCCAGCAGCCAGGCCCTACCTGGGGCCAACGTCCTGACTTTC. This chain links TRBV7-9 with TRBJ2-6, with D hard to call. V was cut by 5 bases and J by 2 bases, with 10 bases left in between. The CDR3 covers 15 residues. Germline V lookup: CDR1 SEHNR, CDR2 FQNEAQ (reference sequence). Combining the CDR3 with reference TRBV7-9 and TRBJ2-6 gives the whole variable domain DTGVSQNPRHKITKRGQNVTFRCDPISEHNRLYWYRQTLGQGPEFLTYFQNEAQLEKSRLLSDRFSAERPKGSFSTLEIQRTEQGDSAMYLCASSQALPGANVLTFGAGSRLTVL.

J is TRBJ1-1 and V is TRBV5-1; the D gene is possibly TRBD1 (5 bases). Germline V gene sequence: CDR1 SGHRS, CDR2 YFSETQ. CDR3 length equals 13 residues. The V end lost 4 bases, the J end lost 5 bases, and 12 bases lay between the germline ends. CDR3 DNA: TGCGCCAGCAGCCCGGCGGGGGAGACTGAAGCTTTCTTT. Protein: CASSPAGETEAFF. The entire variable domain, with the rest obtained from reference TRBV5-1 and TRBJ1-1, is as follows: KAGVTQTPRYLIKTRGQQVTLSCSPISGHRSVSWYQQTPGQGLQFLFEYFSETQRNKGNFPGRFSGRQFSNSRSEMNVSTLELGDSALYLCASSPAGETEAFFGQGTRLTVV.

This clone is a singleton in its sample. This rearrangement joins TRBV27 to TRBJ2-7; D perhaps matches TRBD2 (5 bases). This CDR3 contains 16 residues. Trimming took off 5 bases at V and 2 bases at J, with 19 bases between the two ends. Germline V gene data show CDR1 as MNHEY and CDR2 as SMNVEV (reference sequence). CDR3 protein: CASSPSRLAATYEQYF. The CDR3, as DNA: TGTGCCAGCAGTCCCAGTAGGCTAGCCGCCACCTACGAGCAGTACTTC.

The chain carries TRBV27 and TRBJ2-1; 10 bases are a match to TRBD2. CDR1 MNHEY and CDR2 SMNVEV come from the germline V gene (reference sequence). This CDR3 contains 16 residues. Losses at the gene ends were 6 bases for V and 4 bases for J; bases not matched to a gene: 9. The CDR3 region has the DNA TGTGCCAGCAGAAACCCCGCTAGCGGGAGTTACAATGAGCAGTTCTTC. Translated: CASRNPASGSYNEQFF.

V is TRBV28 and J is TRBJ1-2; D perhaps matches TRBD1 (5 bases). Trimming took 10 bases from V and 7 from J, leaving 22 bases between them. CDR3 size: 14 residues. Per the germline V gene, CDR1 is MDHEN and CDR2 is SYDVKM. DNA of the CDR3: TGTGCCACCCCAGGACGGGGCGCCGTGTCTGGCTACACCTTC. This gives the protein CATPGRGAVSGYTF.

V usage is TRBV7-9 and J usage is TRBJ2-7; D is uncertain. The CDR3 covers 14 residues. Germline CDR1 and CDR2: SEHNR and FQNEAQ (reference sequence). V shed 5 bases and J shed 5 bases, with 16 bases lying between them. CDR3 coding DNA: TGTGCCAGCAGCCCGGGCCTTCTTGGGAACGAGCAGTACTTC. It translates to CASSPGLLGNEQYF.